The clone carrying this TCR beta chain appeared a few times. Its antigen remains unknown. Germline V lookup: CDR1 DFQATT, CDR2 SNEGSKA (reference sequence). V was clipped by 0 bases and J by 0 bases, with 11 bases between them. The CDR3 is 16 residues long. A second PCR, run for roughly 7 to 11 cycles, used a sample-barcoded 5' primer plus a J-beta primer mix. A template-switch adaptor with 12 random nucleotides tagged each cDNA molecule. TCRdb reprocessed the 5' RACE reads via MiXCR and lists one record per CDR3 protein. This table holds 600,000 or so distinct CDR3 sequences, 45% to 55% found once. The sample originates from a study of blood T cells in healthy people across ages. General study results and limits: Reliance upon unsorted PBMCs precluded definitive naive versus antigen-experienced comparison. Shifts in expanded clonotypes may have been confounded by donor CMV status, which was unknown.

The chain has TRBV20-1 and TRBJ2-2, with D maybe TRBD2 (6 bases). The sequence was obtained from a man older than 75 in good health. Sequencing was performed on blood. This CDR3 reads CSAREGGITNTGELFF. DNA for the CDR3: TGCAGTGCTAGAGAGGGCGGGATAACGAACACCGGGGAGCTGTTTTTT.